These 5 T cell receptor beta chains originate from one sample sequenced in a study of CD8 T cells in Susac syndrome. RNA, at about 0.5 to 1 ug, was reverse transcribed with random hexamers. TCRdb reprocessed the immunoSEQ multiplex PCR reads via MiXCR and lists one record per CDR3 protein. The sample shows 150,000 to 200,000 distinct CDR3 sequences, just over 90% of them seen only once. Material: CD4+ T cells from PBMCs. These TCRs come from a human donor in good health.

The rearrangement joins TRBV3-1 to TRBJ2-5; no definite D call. V lost 1 base, J lost 7 bases, and 10 bases lay in between. The V gene's germline CDR1 is LGHDT and CDR2 YNNKEL (reference sequence). CDR3 size: 13 residues. The CDR3 protein is CASSQGVEGTQYF. Written as DNA, the CDR3 is TGTGCCAGCAGCCAAGGAGTTGAAGGGACCCAGTACTTC.

The chain carries TRBV5-1 and TRBJ2-7; 8 bases are shared with TRBD2. Per germline, CDR1 SGHRS and CDR2 YFSETQ. J was trimmed by 6 bases and V by 4 bases; bases with no gene match: 15. This CDR3 has 16 amino acids. The CDR3 sequence: CASSASGGASNSEQYF. CDR3 in DNA: TGCGCCAGCAGCGCCTCGGGGGGGGCTAGCAACTCCGAGCAGTACTTC.

The genes are TRBV20-1 and TRBJ2-1; 7 nucleotides agree with TRBD2. The germline V gene has CDR1 DFQATT and CDR2 SNEGSKA (reference sequence). The CDR3 covers 13 residues. CDR3 sequence reads: CRFWGEGPNEQFF. The CDR3 DNA sequence: TGCAGGTTTTGGGGGGAGGGCCCAAATGAGCAGTTCTTC.

The gene calls are TRBV7-9 and TRBJ2-3, with 7 bases aligning to TRBD2. CDR1 SEHNR and CDR2 FQNEAQ come from the germline V gene (reference sequence). The CDR3 totals 16 residues. V trimming: 2 bases; J trimming: 2 bases; junction bases outside the gene matches: 7. CDR3 residues: CASSLRSSGPTDTQYF. CDR3 nucleotides: TGTGCCAGCAGCTTAAGGTCTAGCGGCCCCACAGATACGCAGTATTTT.

The chain carries TRBV20-1 and TRBJ2-2; D tentatively fits TRBD1 or TRBD2 (5 bases each). The germline gives CDR1 DFQATT, CDR2 SNEGSKA (reference sequence). The CDR3 spans 15 residues. V was trimmed by 0 bases and J by 3 bases, leaving 11 bases between them. CDR3 nucleotides: TGCAGTGCTAGAGATGAGGGGTTATACACCGGGGAGCTGTTTTTT. Translating gives CSARDEGLYTGELFF.